These T cell receptor beta chains were read from a single sample in a study of vaccination effects on CD4 cells after COVID-19. Measured with immunoSEQ multiplex PCR; TCRdb has only the in-frame clones, and not every one. Here the sample spans about 20,000 clones, roughly 70% being singletons. Their antigens are not known. This specimen was CD4+ T cells from PBMCs cultured with HCoV-NL63 spike peptides, taken before COVID-19 vaccination. All receptors come from a human donor who received a COVID-19 vaccine. The CDR3 runs from the conserved cysteine through the conserved F or W. The order of the fields is CDR3 protein, CDR3 DNA, J gene, V gene, D gene, clone size. The D gene is left open where the match is weak. Some rows mark clone size as missing; the rest say once, few, many or name a class of expanded clone.

CASSDGRARLTDTQYF	TGTGCCAGCAGTGATGGGAGGGCCAGGCTCACAGATACGCAGTATTTT	TRBJ2-3	TRBV2	TRBD2	.
CASSPPASGYYEQYF	TGTGCCAGCAGCCCCCCCGCTAGCGGATACTACGAGCAGTACTTC	TRBJ2-7	TRBV5-4	TRBD2	.
CASSVTTPGTQYF	TGTGCCAGCAGCGTAACTACTCCAGGGACCCAGTACTTC	TRBJ2-5	TRBV9	.	.
CASSESVGASLPRELFF	TGTGCCAGCAGTGAATCCGTGGGGGCCAGCCTTCCCCGGGAGCTGTTTTTT	TRBJ2-2	TRBV2	.	.
CAIRTKEVDRGYTEAFF	TGTGCCATCAGAACCAAAGAAGTAGACAGGGGATACACTGAAGCTTTCTTT	TRBJ1-1	TRBV10-3	TRBD1	.
CASSLGGRHINSPLHF	TGTGCCAGCAGCTTAGGCGGCAGGCACATCAATTCACCCCTCCACTTT	TRBJ1-6	TRBV7-8	.	.
CASSYSRVGNEQFF	TGTGCCAGCAGTTACTCGAGGGTTGGGAATGAGCAGTTCTTC	TRBJ2-1	TRBV6-5	.	once
CASSGAAHNSPLHF	TGTGCCAGCAGCGGGGCAGCCCATAATTCACCCCTCCACTTT	TRBJ1-6	TRBV6-2/TRBV6-3	.	.
CASSAGGFSKNIQYF	TGTGCCAGCAGCGCCGGGGGGTTTAGCAAAAACATTCAGTACTTC	TRBJ2-4	TRBV5-6	TRBD2	.
CASSLGAARPQHF	TGTGCCAGCAGCTTAGGGGCCGCCCGGCCCCAGCATTTT	TRBJ1-5	TRBV11-2	.	.
CATSIDRVGIEAFF	TGTGCCACCAGCATTGACAGGGTTGGAATTGAAGCTTTCTTT	TRBJ1-1	TRBV15	TRBD1	.
CASSFLAGAITDTQYF	TGTGCCAGTAGTTTCCTAGCGGGAGCCATCACAGATACGCAGTATTTT	TRBJ2-3	TRBV19	TRBD2	.
CASSQGPGHRSGANVLTF	TGTGCCAGCAGCCAAGGACCGGGACACCGCTCTGGGGCCAACGTCCTGACTTTC	TRBJ2-6	TRBV3-1/TRBV3-2	.	.
CASSYNGGGNTEAFF	TGTGCCAGCAGTTACAATGGGGGGGGGAACACTGAAGCTTTCTTT	TRBJ1-1	TRBV6-5	.	.
CASSIHSGTGNTIYF	TGTGCCAGCAGCATCCACAGTGGAACAGGAAACACCATATATTTT	TRBJ1-3	TRBV7-2	.	.
CASSLLFGRERTDTQYF	TGTGCCAGCAGCTTGCTTTTTGGCCGGGAGAGGACAGATACGCAGTATTTT	TRBJ2-3	TRBV5-5	.	.
CASSPALGSSDTQYF	TGTGCCAGCTCACCAGCTTTAGGGAGTTCGGATACGCAGTATTTT	TRBJ2-3	TRBV18	.	.
CASSQDEAHYNEQFF	TGCGCCAGCAGCCAAGACGAGGCCCACTACAATGAGCAGTTCTTC	TRBJ2-1	TRBV4-1	.	few
CASSLTTAQETQYF	TGTGCCAGCAGCTTAACAACAGCCCAAGAGACCCAGTACTTC	TRBJ2-5	TRBV7-9	.	.
CASRDTSRGANVLTF	TGTGCCAGCAGGGACACCTCTAGGGGGGCCAACGTCCTGACTTTC	TRBJ2-6	TRBV6-5	.	.